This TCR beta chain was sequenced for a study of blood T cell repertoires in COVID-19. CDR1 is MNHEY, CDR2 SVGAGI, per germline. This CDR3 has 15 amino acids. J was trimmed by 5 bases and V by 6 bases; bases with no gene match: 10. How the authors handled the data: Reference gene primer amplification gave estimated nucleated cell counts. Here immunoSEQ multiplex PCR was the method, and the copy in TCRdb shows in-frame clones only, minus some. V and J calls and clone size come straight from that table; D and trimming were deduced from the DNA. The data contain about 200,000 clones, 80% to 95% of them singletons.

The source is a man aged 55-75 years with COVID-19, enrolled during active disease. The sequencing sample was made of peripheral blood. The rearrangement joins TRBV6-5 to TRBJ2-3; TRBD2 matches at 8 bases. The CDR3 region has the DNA TGTGCCAGCAGGTGGGAACGGGGGGGCTTAGATACGCAGTATTTT. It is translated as CASRWERGGLDTQYF.